The sequence of this T cell receptor (beta chain) was determined in a study of T cell changes during pregnancy in multiple sclerosis. This CDR3 is 14 amino acids long. CDR1 is GTSNPN, CDR2 SVGIG, per germline (reference sequence). Trimming cost V 0 bases and J 0 bases, with 8 bases left between them. Profiled with immunoSEQ multiplex PCR; TCRdb holds only in-frame clones, not every one. The repertoire holds around 58,000 clones, with less than 95% as singletons. This rearrangement joins TRBV30 to TRBJ1-1; D might be TRBD1 (6 bases). This specimen was CD4+ T cells from peripheral blood mononuclear cells, taken after pregnancy. This receptor was identified in a female donor in good health, enrolled as a control in a pregnancy study. The CDR3 reads CAWSVQGLNTEAFF. CDR3 bases: TGTGCCTGGAGTGTACAGGGCTTGAACACTGAAGCTTTCTTT.